The rows below give T cell receptor beta chains drawn from one sample of a study of shared clonotypes between healthy human individuals. Assay used: immunoSEQ multiplex PCR; TCRdb lists only in-frame clones, some missing. This sample has a few million clones, with approximately 96% found just once. Source material: naive CD4+ T cells sorted from blood. These receptors were obtained from a man aged 18-30 years in good health. CDR3s include the opening cysteine and the closing phenylalanine or tryptophan. D genes are given only for firm matches. Some rows mark clone size as missing; the rest say once, few, many or name a class of expanded clone.

j_call v_call clone_size d_call cdr3_aa cdr3_nt
TRBJ2-5 TRBV6-5 NA TRBD2 CASGEGGRETQYF TGTGCCAGCGGGGAGGGTGGCCGAGAGACCCAGTACTTC
TRBJ2-6 TRBV28 NA NA CASSPQRSGANVLTF TGTGCCAGCAGTCCTCAGAGATCTGGGGCCAACGTCCTGACTTTC
TRBJ1-5 TRBV2 NA TRBD1 CASSAGQGQPQHF TGTGCCAGCAGTGCGGGACAGGGTCAGCCCCAGCATTTT
TRBJ2-2 TRBV2 NA NA CASRRENTGELFF TGTGCCAGCAGGCGGGAAAACACCGGGGAGCTGTTTTTT
TRBJ1-5 TRBV2 NA TRBD1 CASSDWTGGSQPQHF TGTGCCAGCAGTGACTGGACAGGGGGGTCTCAGCCCCAGCATTTT
TRBJ1-6 TRBV2 NA TRBD1 CASIEDRSYNSPLHF TGTGCCAGCATAGAGGACAGGTCCTATAATTCACCCCTCCACTTT
TRBJ1-1 TRBV30 NA TRBD1 CAWSGTGTGRTNTEAFF TGTGCCTGGAGTGGAACCGGGACAGGGAGAACTAACACTGAAGCTTTCTTT
TRBJ1-2 TRBV6-5 NA TRBD1 CASSLRDRGGYTF TGTGCCAGCAGTCTTCGGGACAGGGGAGGCTACACCTTC
TRBJ1-6 TRBV2 NA NA CASSSSDGYSPLHF NA
TRBJ1-2 TRBV7-9 once NA CASSLALVAEHYGYTF TGTGCCAGCAGCTTAGCGCTTGTGGCAGAACACTATGGCTACACCTTC
TRBJ1-1 TRBV5-5 NA NA CASRAVEGTEAFF TGTGCCAGCAGGGCCGTGGAAGGCACTGAAGCTTTCTTT
TRBJ2-1 TRBV9 NA TRBD2 CASSALAGGTYNEQFF TGTGCCAGCAGCGCCCTAGCGGGAGGTACCTACAATGAGCAGTTCTTC
TRBJ1-1 TRBV2 NA NA CASSTGPLNTEAFF TGTGCCAGCAGTACCGGGCCCCTGAACACTGAAGCTTTCTTT
TRBJ1-1 TRBV7-2 NA TRBD1 CASSSPGGIRDAFF TGTGCCAGCAGCTCACCAGGGGGCATCCGGGATGCTTTCTTT
TRBJ1-2 TRBV5-6 NA TRBD1 CASSLKGQGSYGYTF TGTGCCAGCAGCTTGAAAGGACAGGGGAGCTATGGCTACACCTTC
TRBJ2-1 TRBV10-3 NA NA CAISESSPFSSYNEQFF TGTGCCATCAGTGAGTCCAGTCCTTTTAGCTCCTACAATGAGCAGTTCTTC
TRBJ2-5 TRBV6-5 NA NA CASSYSPGFPEETQYF TGTGCCAGCAGTTACTCCCCGGGATTTCCAGAGGAGACCCAGTACTTC
TRBJ2-1 TRBV5-1 once NA CASSLQYNEQFF TGCGCCAGCAGCCTTCAGTACAATGAGCAGTTCTTC
TRBJ1-5 TRBV28 NA TRBD1 CASTAYPGQGPQPQHF TGTGCCAGCACCGCCTATCCTGGACAGGGGCCTCAGCCCCAGCATTTT
TRBJ2-1 TRBV4-1 NA TRBD2 CASSQPTSGRSSEQFF TGCGCCAGCAGCCAACCGACTAGCGGGAGATCCAGTGAGCAGTTCTTC
TRBJ2-2 TRBV30 NA NA CAWSVGGKGTGELFF TGTGCCTGGAGTGTAGGTGGGAAGGGCACCGGGGAGCTGTTTTTT